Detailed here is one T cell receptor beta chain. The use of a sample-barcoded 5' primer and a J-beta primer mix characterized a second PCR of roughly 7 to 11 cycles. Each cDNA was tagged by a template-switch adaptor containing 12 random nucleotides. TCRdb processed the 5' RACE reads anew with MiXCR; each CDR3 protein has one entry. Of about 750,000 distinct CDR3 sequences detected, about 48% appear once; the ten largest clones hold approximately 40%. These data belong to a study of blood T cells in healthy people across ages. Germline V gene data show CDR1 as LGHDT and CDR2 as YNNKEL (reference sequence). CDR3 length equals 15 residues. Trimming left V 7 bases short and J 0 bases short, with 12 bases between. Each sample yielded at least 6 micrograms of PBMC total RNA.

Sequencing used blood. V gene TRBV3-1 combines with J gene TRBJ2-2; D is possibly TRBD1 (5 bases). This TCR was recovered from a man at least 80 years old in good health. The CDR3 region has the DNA TGTGCCAGCAACGCTAGGGGCGCGAACACCGGGGAGCTGTTTTTT. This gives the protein CASNARGANTGELFF.